This T cell receptor (beta chain) is from a study of cytomegalovirus exposure and HLA in healthy donors. General observations from the study: Later analysis identified 17,000 or so TCR beta sequences associated with HLA alleles, using a false discovery rate threshold of 0.05.

Comment on this clone: The antigen is undetermined.

V lost 2 bases, J lost 3 bases, and 7 bases stayed unmatched. This CDR3 is built from 16 residues. CDR1 is MNHNS and CDR2 is SASEGT in the germline V gene. The PCR had 60 Vbeta and 13 Jbeta primers. The repertoire was sequenced with immunoSEQ multiplex PCR; TCRdb's copy has only in-frame clones and lacks some. The sample shows about 180,000 clones, around 80% of them seen only once. Sequencing used PBMCs. This chain links TRBV6-1 with TRBJ2-1, with TRBD1 identical over 7 bases. The clonotype originates from a woman in her twenties or thirties in good health and CMV-seronegative. CDR3 sequence: CASSELGDRYYNEQFF. The CDR3, as DNA: TGTGCCAGCAGTGAACTTGGGGACAGATACTACAATGAGCAGTTCTTC.